This T cell receptor beta chain was identified during a study of T cell responses to AZD1222 COVID-19 vaccine. Points from the study as a whole: Donors were largely white British and mainly female; clonal diversity was possibly underestimated.

As for this clone: Its antigen remains unidentified.

Germline V CDR1 and CDR2: LNHDA, SQIVND (reference sequence). This CDR3 spans 15 amino acids. After removal of 6 bases from V and 6 bases from J, the junction contained 12 bases not matched to a gene. Produced via immunoSEQ multiplex PCR; TCRdb's table is partial and in-frame only. The sample carries 150,000 or so clones, 80% to 95% recorded once. Sequencing used peripheral blood, obtained on day 0 of AZD1222 vaccination. The clonotype was recovered from an adult in good health. V is TRBV19 and J is TRBJ1-2, with 8 bases matching TRBD1. CDR3 nucleotides: TGTGCCAGTAGCGTTGACAGGGGTCCGATTGATGGCTACACCTTC. Translating gives CASSVDRGPIDGYTF.